Shown below are 8 T cell receptor beta chains from a single sample sequenced in a study of CD8 T cells in ankylosing spondylitis. MiXCR was run by TCRdb on the 5' RACE reads, yielding one entry per CDR3 protein. Of some 270,000 distinct CDR3 sequences listed, 18% are singletons. Sequenced: blood, either unsorted or a sorted T cell fraction (not recorded which). These receptors all come from a male donor with ankylosing spondylitis or in good health (not recorded which).

The chain employs TRBV30 and TRBJ2-2; no firm D call. Germline assignment: CDR1 GTSNPN and CDR2 SVGIG (reference sequence). The CDR3 loop spans 13 amino acids. Trimming removed 0 bases at V and 1 base at J, with 3 bases between. The CDR3 loop is CAWSVMNTGELFF. CDR3 coding DNA: TGTGCCTGGAGTGTAATGAACACCGGGGAGCTGTTTTTT. The whole variable domain, remainder taken from reference TRBV30 and TRBJ2-2, is SQTIHQWPATLVQPVGSPLSLECTVEGTSNPNLYWYRQAAGRGLQLLFYSVGIGQISSEVPQNLSASRPQDRQFILSSKKLLLSDSGFYLCAWSVMNTGELFFGEGSRLTVL.

A few counts support this clonotype. The gene calls are TRBV16 and TRBJ1-1; no reliable D call. V gave up 2 bases and J gave up 0 bases, with 1 base separating them. This CDR3 comprises 12 residues. Germline CDR1 is KGHSY and CDR2 is FQNENV. This CDR3 reads CASSQMNTEAFF. The CDR3 region has the DNA TGTGCCAGCAGCCAAATGAACACTGAAGCTTTCTTT.

This chain joins TRBV7-6 and TRBJ2-2; possibly TRBD1 for D (6 bases). The germline gives CDR1 SGHVS, CDR2 FNYEAQ. The CDR3 has 16 amino acids. V lost 2 bases, J lost 3 bases, and 13 bases lay in between. The CDR3 coding sequence is TGTGCCAGCAGCTTACTGTCCCCAGGGGACACCGGGGAGCTGTTTTTT. Protein product: CASSLLSPGDTGELFF.

V usage is TRBV20-1 and J usage is TRBJ1-1, with a possible D match to TRBD1 (5 bases). The germline V gene has CDR1 DFQATT and CDR2 SNEGSKA (reference sequence). The CDR3 totals 13 residues. V shed 3 bases and J shed 1 base, with 9 bases lying between them. The CDR3 is CSARGEWNTEAFF. The CDR3 DNA follows: TGCAGTGCTAGGGGGGAGTGGAACACTGAAGCTTTCTTT.

This clonotype was picked up a small number of times. The chain is built from TRBV4-3 and TRBJ2-3; D is possibly TRBD1 or TRBD2 (5 bases each). Germline V gene sequence: CDR1 LGHNA, CDR2 YSLEER. The CDR3 is 19 amino acids. V was clipped by 0 bases and J by 1 base, with 20 bases between them. This CDR3 is CASSQESLGVRRGTDTQYF. CDR3 bases: TGCGCCAGCAGCCAAGAAAGCTTGGGGGTCCGTCGCGGCACAGATACGCAGTATTTT.

This chain links TRBV7-6 with TRBJ2-3; 7 bases agree with TRBD2. The CDR3 runs to 15 residues. Germline V gives CDR1 SGHVS, CDR2 FNYEAQ. After removal of 1 base from V and 2 bases from J, the junction contained 3 bases not matched to a gene. CDR3 amino acids: CASSLGGGDTDTQYF. DNA of the CDR3: TGTGCCAGCAGCTTAGGGGGAGGGGACACAGATACGCAGTATTTT.

This clonotype was seen more than once but under ten times. V gene TRBV20-1 combines with J gene TRBJ2-7, with a possible D match to TRBD1 (6 bases). CDR1 and CDR2 (germline): DFQATT, SNEGSKA (reference sequence). The CDR3 has 14 residues. V was shortened by 6 bases and J by 0 bases, with 15 bases between the two germline ends. CDR3 sequence: CSARDTMSSYEQYF. As DNA, the CDR3 is TGCAGTGCAAGGGACACCATGAGCTCCTACGAGCAGTACTTC.

The V call is TRBV20-1, the J call TRBJ1-2; no reliable D call. The CDR3 loop spans 14 amino acids. V dropped 0 bases and J dropped 4 bases, with 12 bases sitting between them. Germline CDR1 DFQATT, CDR2 SNEGSKA (reference sequence). The CDR3 spells CSARDLGPPYGYTF. The CDR3 DNA sequence: TGCAGTGCTAGAGATCTCGGGCCTCCCTATGGCTACACCTTC.